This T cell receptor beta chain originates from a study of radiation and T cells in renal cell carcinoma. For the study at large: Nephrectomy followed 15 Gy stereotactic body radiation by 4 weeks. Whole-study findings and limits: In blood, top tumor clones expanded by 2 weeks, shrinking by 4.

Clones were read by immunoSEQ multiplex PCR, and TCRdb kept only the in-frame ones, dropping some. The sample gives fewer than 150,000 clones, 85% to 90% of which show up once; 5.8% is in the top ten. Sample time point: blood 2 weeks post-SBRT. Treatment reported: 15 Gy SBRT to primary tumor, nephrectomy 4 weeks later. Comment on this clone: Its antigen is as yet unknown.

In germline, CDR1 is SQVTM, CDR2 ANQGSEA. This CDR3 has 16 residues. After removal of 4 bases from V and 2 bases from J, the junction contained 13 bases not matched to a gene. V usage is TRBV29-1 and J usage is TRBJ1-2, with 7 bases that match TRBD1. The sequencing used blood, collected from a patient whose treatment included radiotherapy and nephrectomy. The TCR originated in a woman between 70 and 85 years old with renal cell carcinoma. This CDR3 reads CSVGPSLDRQNYGYTF. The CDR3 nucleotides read TGCAGCGTTGGGCCGAGCTTGGACAGGCAAAACTATGGCTACACCTTC. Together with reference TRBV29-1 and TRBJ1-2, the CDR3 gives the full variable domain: SAVISQKPSRDICQRGTSLTIQCQVDSQVTMMFWYRQQPGQSLTLIATANQGSEATYESGFVIDKFPISRPNLTFSTLTVSNMSPEDSSIYLCSVGPSLDRQNYGYTFGSGTRLTVV.